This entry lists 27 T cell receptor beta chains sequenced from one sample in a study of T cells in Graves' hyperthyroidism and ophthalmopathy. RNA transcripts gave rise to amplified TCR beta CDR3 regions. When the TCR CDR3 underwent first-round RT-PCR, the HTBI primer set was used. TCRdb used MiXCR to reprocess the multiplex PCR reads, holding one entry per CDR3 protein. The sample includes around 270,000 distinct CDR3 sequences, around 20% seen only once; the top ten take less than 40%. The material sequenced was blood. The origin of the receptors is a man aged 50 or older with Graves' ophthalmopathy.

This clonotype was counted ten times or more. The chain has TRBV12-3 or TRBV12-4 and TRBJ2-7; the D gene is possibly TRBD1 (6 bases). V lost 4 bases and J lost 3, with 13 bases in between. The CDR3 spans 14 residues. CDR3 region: CASSSLQGNYEQYF. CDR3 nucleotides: TGTGCCAGCAGTTCACTACAGGGTAACTACGAGCAGTACTTC.

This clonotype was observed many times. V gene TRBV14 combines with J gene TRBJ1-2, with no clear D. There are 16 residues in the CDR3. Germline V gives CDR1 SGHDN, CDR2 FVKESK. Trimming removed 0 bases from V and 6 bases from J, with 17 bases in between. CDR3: CASSQDRRGVGNGYTF. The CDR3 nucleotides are TGTGCCAGCAGCCAAGATAGAAGAGGAGTAGGGAATGGCTACACCTTC.

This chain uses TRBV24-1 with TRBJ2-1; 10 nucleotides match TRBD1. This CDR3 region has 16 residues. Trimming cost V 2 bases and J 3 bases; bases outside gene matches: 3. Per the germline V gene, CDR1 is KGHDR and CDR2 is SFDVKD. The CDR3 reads CATSDSGQGLYNEQFF. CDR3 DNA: TGTGCCACCAGTGATTCGGGACAGGGGCTCTACAATGAGCAGTTCTTC.

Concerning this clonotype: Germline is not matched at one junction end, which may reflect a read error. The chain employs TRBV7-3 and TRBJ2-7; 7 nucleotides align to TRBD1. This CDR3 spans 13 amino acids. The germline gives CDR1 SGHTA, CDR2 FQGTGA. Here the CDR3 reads CASSLKGAGELYF. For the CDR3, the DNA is TGTGCCAGCAGCTTAAAGGGGGCCGGGGAGCTGTACTTC.

CDR3 loop: CAISWTGRITSTDTQYF. The CDR3, as DNA: TGTGCCATCAGCTGGACAGGGAGAATCACTAGCACAGATACGCAGTATTTT. The rearrangement joins TRBV10-3 to TRBJ2-3; 8 bases are a match to TRBD1. Germline V CDR1 and CDR2: ENHRY, SYGVKD. V was clipped by 6 bases and J by 0 bases; unmatched bases: 11. The CDR3 runs to 17 residues.

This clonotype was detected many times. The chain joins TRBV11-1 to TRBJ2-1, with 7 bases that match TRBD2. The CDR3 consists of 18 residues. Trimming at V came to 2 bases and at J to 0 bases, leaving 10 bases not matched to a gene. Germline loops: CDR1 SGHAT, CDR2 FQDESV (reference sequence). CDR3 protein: CASSLKSQLAVSYNEQFF. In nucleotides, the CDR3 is TGTGCCAGCAGCTTAAAGTCGCAGCTAGCGGTCTCCTACAATGAGCAGTTCTTC.

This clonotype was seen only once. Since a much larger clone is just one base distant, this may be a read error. This chain's CDR3 is CASSLLARTVNTEAFF. CDR3 sequence (DNA): TGTGCCAGCAGCTTACTGGCCCGGACGGTGAACACTGAAGCTTTCTTT. This chain joins TRBV11-1 and TRBJ1-1; D not certain. This CDR3 comprises 16 residues. The germline V and J ends were trimmed by 2 bases and 0 bases, with 13 bases remaining between them. The germline V gene has CDR1 SGHAT and CDR2 FQDESV (reference sequence).

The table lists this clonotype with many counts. CDR3 in amino acids: CAWTPIRDRNSFNYGYTF. In DNA form, the CDR3 reads TGTGCCTGGACTCCGATCCGGGACAGGAATTCCTTTAACTATGGCTACACCTTC. This chain links TRBV30 with TRBJ1-2; 8 nucleotides line up with TRBD1. The CDR3 has 18 amino acids. Germline V gene data show CDR1 as GTSNPN and CDR2 as SVGIG (reference sequence). The V gene end was trimmed by 4 bases and the J gene end by 1 base; junction bases not matched to a gene: 17.

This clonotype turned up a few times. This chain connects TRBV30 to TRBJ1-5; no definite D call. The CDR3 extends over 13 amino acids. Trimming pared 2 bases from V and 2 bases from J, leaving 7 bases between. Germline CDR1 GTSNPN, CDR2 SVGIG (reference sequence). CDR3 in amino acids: CAWSNRGNQPQHF. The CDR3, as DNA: TGTGCCTGGAGTAATCGGGGCAATCAGCCCCAGCATTTT.

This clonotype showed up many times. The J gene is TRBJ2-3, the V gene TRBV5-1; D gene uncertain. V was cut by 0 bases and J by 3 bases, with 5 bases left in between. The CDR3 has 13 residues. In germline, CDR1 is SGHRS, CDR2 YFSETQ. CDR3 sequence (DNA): TGCGCCAGCAGCTTGGGCCGGACAGATACGCAGTATTTT. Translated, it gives CASSLGRTDTQYF.

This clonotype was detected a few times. The CDR3 sequence is CASSWDSRYGYTF. The CDR3 nucleotides are TGTGCCAGCAGTTGGGACAGCCGGTATGGCTACACCTTC. J is TRBJ1-2 and V is TRBV7-9; 7 nucleotides align to TRBD1. Losses at the gene ends were 6 bases for V and 5 bases for J; bases not matched to a gene: 6. The CDR3 is made up of 13 amino acids. CDR1 and CDR2 from the germline V gene are SEHNR and FQNEAQ (reference sequence).

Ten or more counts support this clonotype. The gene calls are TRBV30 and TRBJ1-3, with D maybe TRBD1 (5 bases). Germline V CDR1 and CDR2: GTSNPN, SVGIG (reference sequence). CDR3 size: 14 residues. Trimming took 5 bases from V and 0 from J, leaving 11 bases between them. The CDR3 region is CAWGTGDSGNTIYF. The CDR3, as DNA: TGTGCCTGGGGGACTGGGGACTCTGGAAACACCATATATTTT.

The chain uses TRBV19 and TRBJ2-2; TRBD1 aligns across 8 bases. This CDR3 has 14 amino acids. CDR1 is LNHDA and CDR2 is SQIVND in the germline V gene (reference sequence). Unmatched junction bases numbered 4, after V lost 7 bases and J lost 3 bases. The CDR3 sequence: CASMRQGYTGELFF. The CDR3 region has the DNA TGTGCCAGTATGCGACAGGGGTACACCGGGGAGCTGTTTTTT.

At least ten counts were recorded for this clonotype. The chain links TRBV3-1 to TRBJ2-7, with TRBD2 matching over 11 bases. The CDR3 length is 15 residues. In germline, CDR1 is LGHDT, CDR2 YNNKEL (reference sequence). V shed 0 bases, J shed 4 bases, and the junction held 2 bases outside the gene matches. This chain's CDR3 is CASSQDLAGGYEQYF. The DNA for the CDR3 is TGTGCCAGCAGCCAAGATCTAGCGGGAGGTTACGAGCAGTACTTC.

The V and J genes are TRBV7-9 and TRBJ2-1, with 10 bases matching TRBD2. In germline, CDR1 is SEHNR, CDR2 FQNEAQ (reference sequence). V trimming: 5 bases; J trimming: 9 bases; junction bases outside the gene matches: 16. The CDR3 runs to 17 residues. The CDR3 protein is CASSLPGGTSAGTEQFF. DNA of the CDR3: TGTGCCAGCAGCCTTCCCGGGGGGACTAGCGCCGGAACTGAGCAGTTCTTC.

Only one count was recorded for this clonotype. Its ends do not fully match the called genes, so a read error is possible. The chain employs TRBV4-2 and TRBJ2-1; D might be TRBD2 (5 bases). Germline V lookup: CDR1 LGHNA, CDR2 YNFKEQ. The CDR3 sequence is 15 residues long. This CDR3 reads CAGSQLTGTYNEQFF. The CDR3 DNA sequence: TGTGCCGGCAGCCAACTGACGGGGACCTACAATGAGCAGTTCTTC.

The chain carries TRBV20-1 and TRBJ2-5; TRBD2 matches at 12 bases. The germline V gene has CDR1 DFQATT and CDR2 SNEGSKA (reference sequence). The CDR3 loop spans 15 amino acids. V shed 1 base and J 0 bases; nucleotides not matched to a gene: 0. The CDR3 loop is CSARGLAGDQETQYF. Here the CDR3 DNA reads TGCAGTGCTAGAGGACTAGCGGGAGACCAAGAGACCCAGTACTTC.

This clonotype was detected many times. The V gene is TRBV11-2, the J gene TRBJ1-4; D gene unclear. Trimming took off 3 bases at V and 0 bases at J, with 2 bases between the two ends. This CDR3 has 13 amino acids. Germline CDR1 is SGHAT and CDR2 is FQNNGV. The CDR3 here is CASSFTTNEKLFF. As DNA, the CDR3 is TGTGCCAGCAGCTTTACAACTAATGAAAAACTGTTTTTT.

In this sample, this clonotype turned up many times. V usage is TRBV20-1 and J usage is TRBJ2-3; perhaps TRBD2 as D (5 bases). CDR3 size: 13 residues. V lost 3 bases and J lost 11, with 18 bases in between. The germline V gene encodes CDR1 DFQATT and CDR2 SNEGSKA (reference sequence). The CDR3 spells CSASEVVANMQYF. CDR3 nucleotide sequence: TGCAGTGCTAGTGAGGTGGTAGCGAACATGCAGTATTTT.

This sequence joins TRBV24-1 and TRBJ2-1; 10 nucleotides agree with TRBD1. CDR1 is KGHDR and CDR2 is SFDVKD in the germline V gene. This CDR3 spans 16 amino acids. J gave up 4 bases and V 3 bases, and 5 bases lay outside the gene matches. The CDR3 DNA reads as TGTGCCACCAGTGATGGGACAGGGGAGGAGTACAATGAGCAGTTCTTC. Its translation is CATSDGTGEEYNEQFF.

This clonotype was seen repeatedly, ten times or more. The CDR3 here is CASSLDRRREREKLFF. CDR3 DNA: TGTGCCAGCAGCTTAGATCGGCGCAGGGAGAGGGAAAAACTGTTTTTT. The chain carries TRBV11-2 and TRBJ1-4; perhaps TRBD1 as D (5 bases). Per germline, CDR1 SGHAT and CDR2 FQNNGV. CDR3 size: 16 residues. V shed 0 bases and J shed 8 bases, with 16 bases lying between them. Based on the CDR3 plus reference TRBV11-2 and TRBJ1-4, the full variable domain is EAGVAQSPRYKIIEKRQSVAFWCNPISGHATLYWYQQILGQGPKLLIQFQNNGVVDDSQLPKDRFSAERLKGVDSTLKIQPAKLEDSAVYLCASSLDRRREREKLFFGSGTQLSVL.

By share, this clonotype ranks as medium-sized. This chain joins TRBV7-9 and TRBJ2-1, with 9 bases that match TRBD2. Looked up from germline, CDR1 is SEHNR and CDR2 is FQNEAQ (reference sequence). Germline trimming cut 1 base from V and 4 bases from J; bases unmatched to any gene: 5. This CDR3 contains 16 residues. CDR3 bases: TGTGCCAGCAGCTTAGTACTAGCGGGTCAGTACAATGAGCAGTTCTTC. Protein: CASSLVLAGQYNEQFF.

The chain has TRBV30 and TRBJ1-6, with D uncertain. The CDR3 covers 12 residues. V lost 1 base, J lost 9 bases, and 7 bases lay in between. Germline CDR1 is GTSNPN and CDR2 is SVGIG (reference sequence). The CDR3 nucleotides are TGTGCCTGGAGTGCGGAGGGTTCACCCCTCCACTTT. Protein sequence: CAWSAEGSPLHF.

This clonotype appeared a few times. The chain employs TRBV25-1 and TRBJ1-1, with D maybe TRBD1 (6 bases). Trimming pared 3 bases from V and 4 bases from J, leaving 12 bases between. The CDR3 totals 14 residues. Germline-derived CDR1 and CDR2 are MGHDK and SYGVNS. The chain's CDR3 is CASSDWGQRTEAFF. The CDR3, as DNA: TGTGCCAGCAGTGATTGGGGACAACGCACTGAAGCTTTCTTT.

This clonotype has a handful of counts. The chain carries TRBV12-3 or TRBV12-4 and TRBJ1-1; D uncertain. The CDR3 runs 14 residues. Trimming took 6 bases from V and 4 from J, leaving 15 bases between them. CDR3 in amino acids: CASSPDTWGTEAFF. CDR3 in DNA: TGTGCCAGCAGCCCAGACACTTGGGGCACTGAAGCTTTCTTT.

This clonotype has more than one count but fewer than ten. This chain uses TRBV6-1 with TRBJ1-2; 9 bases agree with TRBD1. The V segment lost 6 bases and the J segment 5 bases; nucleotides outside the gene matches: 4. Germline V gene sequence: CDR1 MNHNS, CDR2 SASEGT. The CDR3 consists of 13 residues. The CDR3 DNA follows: TGTGCCAGCAGCCGGACAGGGGCATATGGCTACACCTTC. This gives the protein CASSRTGAYGYTF.

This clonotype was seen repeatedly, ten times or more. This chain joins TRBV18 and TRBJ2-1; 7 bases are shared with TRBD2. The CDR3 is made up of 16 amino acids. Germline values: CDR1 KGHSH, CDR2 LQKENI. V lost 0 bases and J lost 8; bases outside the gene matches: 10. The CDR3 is CASSPPRTSEAYEQFF. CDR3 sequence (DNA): TGTGCCAGCTCACCACCGAGGACTAGTGAGGCCTATGAGCAGTTCTTC.